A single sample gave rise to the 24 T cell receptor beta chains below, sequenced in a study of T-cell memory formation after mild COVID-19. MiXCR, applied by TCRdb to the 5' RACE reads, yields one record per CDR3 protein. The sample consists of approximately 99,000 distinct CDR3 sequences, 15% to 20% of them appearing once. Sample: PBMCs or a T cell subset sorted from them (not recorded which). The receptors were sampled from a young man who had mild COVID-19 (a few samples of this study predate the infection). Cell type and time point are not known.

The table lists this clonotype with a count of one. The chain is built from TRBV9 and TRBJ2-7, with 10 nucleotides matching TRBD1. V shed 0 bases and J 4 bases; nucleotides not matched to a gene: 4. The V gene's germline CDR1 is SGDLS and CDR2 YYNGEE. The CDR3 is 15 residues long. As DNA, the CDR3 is TGTGCCAGCAGCGTAGGCGACAGGGGGCTATACGAGCAGTACGTC. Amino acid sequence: CASSVGDRGLYEQYV.

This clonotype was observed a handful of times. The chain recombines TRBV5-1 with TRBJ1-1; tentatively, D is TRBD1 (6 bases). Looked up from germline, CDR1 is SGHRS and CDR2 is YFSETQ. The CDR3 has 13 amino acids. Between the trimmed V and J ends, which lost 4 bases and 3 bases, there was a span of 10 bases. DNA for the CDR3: TGCGCCAGCAGCACGGACAGCTACACTGAAGCTTTCTTT. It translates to CASSTDSYTEAFF.

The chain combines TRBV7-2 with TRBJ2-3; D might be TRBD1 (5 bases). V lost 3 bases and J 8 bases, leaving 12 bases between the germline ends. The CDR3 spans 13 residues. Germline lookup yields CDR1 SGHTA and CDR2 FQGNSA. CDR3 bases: TGTGCCAGCAGCTTGCAGGGTATCGGTACGCAGTATTTT. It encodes CASSLQGIGTQYF.

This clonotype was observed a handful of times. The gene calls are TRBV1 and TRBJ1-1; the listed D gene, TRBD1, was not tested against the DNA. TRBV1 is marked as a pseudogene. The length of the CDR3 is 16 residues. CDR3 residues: CTSSHAPEGATREAFF. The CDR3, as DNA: TGCACCAGCAGCCACGCCCCCGAGGGCGCAACAAGGGAAGCTTTCTTT.

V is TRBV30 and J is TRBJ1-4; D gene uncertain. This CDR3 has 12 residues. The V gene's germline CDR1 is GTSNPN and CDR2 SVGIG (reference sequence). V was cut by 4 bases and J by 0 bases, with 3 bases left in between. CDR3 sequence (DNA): TGTGCCTGGACCCCAACTAATGAAAAACTGTTTTTT. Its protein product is CAWTPTNEKLFF.

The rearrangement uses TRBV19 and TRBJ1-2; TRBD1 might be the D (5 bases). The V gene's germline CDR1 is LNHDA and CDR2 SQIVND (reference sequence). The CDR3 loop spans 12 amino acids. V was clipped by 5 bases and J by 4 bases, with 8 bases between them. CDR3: CASSAGTYGYTF. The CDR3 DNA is TGTGCCAGTAGTGCGGGGACCTATGGCTACACCTTC.

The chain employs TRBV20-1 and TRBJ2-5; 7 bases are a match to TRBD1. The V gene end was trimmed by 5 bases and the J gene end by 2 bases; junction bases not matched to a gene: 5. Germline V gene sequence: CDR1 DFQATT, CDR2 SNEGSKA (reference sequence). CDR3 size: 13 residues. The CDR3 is CSAEIQGQETQYF. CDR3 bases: TGCAGTGCTGAGATACAGGGGCAAGAGACCCAGTACTTC.

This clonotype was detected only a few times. The CDR3 DNA reads as TGCGCCAGCAGCTTGCGAACAGGGTCCGACGGGGAGCTGTTTTTT. Translation gives CASSLRTGSDGELFF. The chain employs TRBV5-1 and TRBJ2-2, with a possible D match to TRBD1 (6 bases). Trimming pared 1 base from V and 7 bases from J, leaving 14 bases between. Looked up from germline, CDR1 is SGHRS and CDR2 is YFSETQ. This CDR3 spans 15 amino acids.

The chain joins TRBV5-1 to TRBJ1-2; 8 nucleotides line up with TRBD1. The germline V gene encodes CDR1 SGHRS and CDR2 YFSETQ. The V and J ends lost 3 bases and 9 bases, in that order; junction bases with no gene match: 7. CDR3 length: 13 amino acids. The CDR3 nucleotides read TGCGCCAGCAGCTCTCAGGGGGCGGATCGCTACACCTTC. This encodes CASSSQGADRYTF. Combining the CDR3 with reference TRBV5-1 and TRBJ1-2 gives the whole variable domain KAGVTQTPRYLIKTRGQQVTLSCSPISGHRSVSWYQQTPGQGLQFLFEYFSETQRNKGNFPGRFSGRQFSNSRSEMNVSTLELGDSALYLCASSSQGADRYTFGSGTRLTVV.

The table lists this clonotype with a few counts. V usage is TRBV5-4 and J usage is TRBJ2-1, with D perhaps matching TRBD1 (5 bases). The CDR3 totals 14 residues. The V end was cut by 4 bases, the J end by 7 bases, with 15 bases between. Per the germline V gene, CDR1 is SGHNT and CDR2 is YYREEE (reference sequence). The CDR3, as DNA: TGTGCCAGCAGCCCGGCTGACAGCAGGAATGAGCAGTTCTTC. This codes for CASSPADSRNEQFF.

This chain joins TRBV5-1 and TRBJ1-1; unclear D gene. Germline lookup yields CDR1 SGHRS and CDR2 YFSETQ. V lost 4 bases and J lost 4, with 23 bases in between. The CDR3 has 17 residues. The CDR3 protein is CASSRSSGSGLGTEAFF. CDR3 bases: TGCGCCAGCAGCAGGTCATCGGGGAGCGGTTTGGGCACTGAAGCTTTCTTT.

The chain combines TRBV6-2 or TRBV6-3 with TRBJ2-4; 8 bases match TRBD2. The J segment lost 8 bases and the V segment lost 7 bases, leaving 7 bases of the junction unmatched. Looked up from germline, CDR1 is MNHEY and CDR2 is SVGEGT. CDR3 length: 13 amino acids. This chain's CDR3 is CASTSGLGDIQYF. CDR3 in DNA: TGTGCCAGCACCTCGGGACTAGGGGACATTCAGTACTTC.

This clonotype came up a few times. The CDR3 reads CASSPGTKDTQYF. The CDR3 bases are TGTGCCAGCAGTCCTGGGACTAAGGATACGCAGTATTTT. V and J are TRBV11-2 and TRBJ2-3; 7 nucleotides agree with TRBD2. After removal of 6 bases from V and 6 bases from J, the junction contained 6 bases not matched to a gene. The CDR3 length is 13 residues. Germline CDR1 and CDR2: SGHAT and FQNNGV.

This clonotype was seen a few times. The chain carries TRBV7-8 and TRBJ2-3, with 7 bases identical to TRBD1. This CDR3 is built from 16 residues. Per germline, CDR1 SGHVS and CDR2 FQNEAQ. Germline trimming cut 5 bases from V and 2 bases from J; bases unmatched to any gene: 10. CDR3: CASSPGTDRVTDTQYF. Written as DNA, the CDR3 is TGTGCCAGCAGCCCAGGGACAGATAGAGTCACAGATACGCAGTATTTT.

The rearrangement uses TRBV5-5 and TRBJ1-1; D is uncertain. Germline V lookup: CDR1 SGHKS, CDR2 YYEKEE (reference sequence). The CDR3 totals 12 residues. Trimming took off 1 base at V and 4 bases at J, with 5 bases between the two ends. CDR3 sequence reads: CASSLLRTEAFF. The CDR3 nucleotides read TGTGCCAGCAGCTTGCTCCGCACTGAAGCTTTCTTT.

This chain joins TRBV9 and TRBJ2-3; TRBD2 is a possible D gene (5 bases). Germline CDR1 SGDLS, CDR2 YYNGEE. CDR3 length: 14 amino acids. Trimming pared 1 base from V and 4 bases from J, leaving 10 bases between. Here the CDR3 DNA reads TGTGCCAGCAGCGTAATGTCTAGCCCAGATACGCAGTATTTT. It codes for CASSVMSSPDTQYF. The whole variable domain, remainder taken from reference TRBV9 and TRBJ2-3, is DSGVTQTPKHLITATGQRVTLRCSPRSGDLSVYWYQQSLDQGLQFLIQYYNGEERAKGNILERFSAQQFPDLHSELNLSSLELGDSALYFCASSVMSSPDTQYFGPGTRLTVL.

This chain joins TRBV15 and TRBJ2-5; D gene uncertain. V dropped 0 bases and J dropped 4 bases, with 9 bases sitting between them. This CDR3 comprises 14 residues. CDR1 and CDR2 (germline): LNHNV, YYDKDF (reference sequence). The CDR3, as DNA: TGTGCCACCAGCAGAGATACGGGTGGAGAGACCCAGTACTTC. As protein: CATSRDTGGETQYF.

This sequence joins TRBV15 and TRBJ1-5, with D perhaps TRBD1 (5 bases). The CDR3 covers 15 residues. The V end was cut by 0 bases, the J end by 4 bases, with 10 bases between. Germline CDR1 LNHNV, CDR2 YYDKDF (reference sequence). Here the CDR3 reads CATSRDPGTNQPQHF. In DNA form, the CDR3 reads TGTGCCACCAGCAGAGATCCGGGGACGAATCAGCCCCAGCATTTT.

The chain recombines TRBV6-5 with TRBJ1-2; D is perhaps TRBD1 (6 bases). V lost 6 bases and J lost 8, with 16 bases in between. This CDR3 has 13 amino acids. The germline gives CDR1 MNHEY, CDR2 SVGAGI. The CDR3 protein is CASREQGSRGYTF. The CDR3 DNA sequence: TGTGCCAGCAGAGAACAGGGTTCGCGAGGCTACACCTTC.

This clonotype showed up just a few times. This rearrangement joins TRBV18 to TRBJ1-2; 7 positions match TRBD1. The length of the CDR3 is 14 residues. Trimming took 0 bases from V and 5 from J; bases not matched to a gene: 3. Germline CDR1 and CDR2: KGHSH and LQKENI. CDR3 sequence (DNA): TGTGCCAGCTCACCACCCTCAGGGGGTTATGGCTACACCTTC. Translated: CASSPPSGGYGYTF. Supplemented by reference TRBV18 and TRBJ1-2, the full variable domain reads NAGVMQNPRHLVRRRGQEARLRCSPMKGHSHVYWYRQLPEEGLKFMVYLQKENIIDESGMPKERFSAEFPKEGPSILRIQQVVRGDSAAYFCASSPPSGGYGYTFGSGTRLTVV.

The CDR3 sequence: CASSLADAGGDTQYF. The CDR3, as DNA: TGCGCCAGCAGCTTGGCCGACGCGGGGGGAGATACGCAGTATTTT. The rearrangement joins TRBV5-1 to TRBJ2-3; 8 bases align to TRBD2. The CDR3 has 15 amino acids. Germline V gene data show CDR1 as SGHRS and CDR2 as YFSETQ. With V trimmed by 0 bases and J by 5 bases, 5 bases remained unmatched.

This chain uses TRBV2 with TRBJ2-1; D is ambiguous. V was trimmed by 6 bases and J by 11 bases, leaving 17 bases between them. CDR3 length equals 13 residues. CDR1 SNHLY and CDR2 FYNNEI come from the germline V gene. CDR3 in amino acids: CASRDDTYSKQFF. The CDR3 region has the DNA TGTGCCAGCAGGGATGACACATACTCTAAGCAGTTCTTC.

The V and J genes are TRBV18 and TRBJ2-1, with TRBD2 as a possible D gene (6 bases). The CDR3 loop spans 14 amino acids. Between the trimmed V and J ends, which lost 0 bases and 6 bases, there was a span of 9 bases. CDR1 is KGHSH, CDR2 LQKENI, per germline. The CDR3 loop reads CASSPPGLPNEQFF. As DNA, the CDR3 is TGTGCCAGCTCACCACCGGGACTCCCCAATGAGCAGTTCTTC.

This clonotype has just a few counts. The CDR3 loop reads CASARTSGDYEQYV. CDR3 nucleotides: TGTGCCAGCGCACGGACTAGCGGGGACTACGAGCAGTACGTC. The chain employs TRBV28 and TRBJ2-7; TRBD2 aligns across 12 bases. The V and J ends lost 8 bases and 3 bases, in that order; junction bases with no gene match: 5. Germline V gene sequence: CDR1 MDHEN, CDR2 SYDVKM. The CDR3 is 14 residues long.